The clone carrying this TCR beta chain came up many times. The sample is drawn from a study of T-cell reconstitution after alpha-beta-depleted transplantation in children. The TCRbeta library incorporated unique molecular identifiers. In TCRdb, the PCR reads were re-called with MiXCR into one record per CDR3 protein. The data show tens of thousands of distinct CDR3 sequences, under 13% seen once. CDR3 length: 18 residues. Looked up from germline, CDR1 is SGHAT and CDR2 is FQNNGV. V shed 4 bases, J shed 2 bases, and the junction held 14 bases outside the gene matches. This receptor was obtained from a human donor who donated a stem cell graft to a child with chronic granulomatous disease. The source was PBMCs from the stem cell graft donor, collected from the stem cell graft. The chain uses TRBV11-2 and TRBJ2-3; 8 bases fit TRBD2. CDR3 sequence: CASSSGGRAGGTTDTQYF. DNA for the CDR3: TGTGCCAGCAGCTCGGGAGGGAGGGCGGGGGGCACCACAGATACGCAGTATTTT.